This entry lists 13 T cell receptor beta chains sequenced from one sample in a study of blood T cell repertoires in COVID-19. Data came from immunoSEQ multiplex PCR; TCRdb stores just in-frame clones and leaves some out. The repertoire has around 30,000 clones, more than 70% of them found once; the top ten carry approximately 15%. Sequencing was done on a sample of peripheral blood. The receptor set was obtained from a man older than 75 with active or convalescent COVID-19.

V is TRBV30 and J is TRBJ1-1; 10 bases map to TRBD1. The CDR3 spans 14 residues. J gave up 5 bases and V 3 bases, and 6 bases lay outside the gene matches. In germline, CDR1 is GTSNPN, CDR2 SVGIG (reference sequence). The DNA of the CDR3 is TGTGCCTGGAGCCCGGGACAGGGGAGGACTGAAGCTTTCTTT. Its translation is CAWSPGQGRTEAFF.

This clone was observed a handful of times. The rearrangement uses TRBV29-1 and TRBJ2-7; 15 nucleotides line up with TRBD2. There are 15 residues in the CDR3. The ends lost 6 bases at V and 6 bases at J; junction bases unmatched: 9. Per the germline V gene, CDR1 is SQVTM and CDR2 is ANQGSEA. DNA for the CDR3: TGCAGCGTCCTCCCGGGACTAGCGGGAGGAAGCGAGCAGTACTTC. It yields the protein CSVLPGLAGGSEQYF.

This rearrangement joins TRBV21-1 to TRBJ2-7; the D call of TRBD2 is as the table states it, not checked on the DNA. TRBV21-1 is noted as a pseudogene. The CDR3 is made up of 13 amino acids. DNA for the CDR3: TGTGCCACCCCTCTAGCGGGAGGGCGCGAGCAGTACTTC. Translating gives CATPLAGGREQYF.

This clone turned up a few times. The CDR3 loop reads CASSSGGTRNEQFF. In nucleotides, the CDR3 is TGTGCCAGCAGTTCAGGGGGGACACGGAATGAGCAGTTCTTC. V and J are TRBV28 and TRBJ2-1; D might be TRBD1 (7 bases). V was clipped by 4 bases and J by 7 bases, with 14 bases between them. Germline V gene lookup returns CDR1 MDHEN and CDR2 SYDVKM. CDR3 length: 14 residues.

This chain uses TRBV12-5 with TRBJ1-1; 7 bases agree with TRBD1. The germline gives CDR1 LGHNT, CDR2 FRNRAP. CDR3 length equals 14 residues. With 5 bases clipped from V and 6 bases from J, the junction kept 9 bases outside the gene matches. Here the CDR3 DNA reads TGTGCTAGTGGTGGAACCGGGACAGAGCCTGAAGCTTTCTTT. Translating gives CASGGTGTEPEAFF.

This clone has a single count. In DNA, the CDR3 is TGTGCCAGCAGCCAATCGCTAGCGAGCTCCTACAATGAGCAGTTCTTC. It codes for CASSQSLASSYNEQFF. The V gene is TRBV3-1 (or the pseudogene TRBV3-2), the J gene TRBJ2-1, with TRBD2 as a possible D gene (6 bases). The CDR3 extends over 16 amino acids. Germline CDR1 is LGHDT and CDR2 is YNNKEL (reference sequence). Trimming stripped 2 bases from V and 0 bases from J, with 11 bases between.

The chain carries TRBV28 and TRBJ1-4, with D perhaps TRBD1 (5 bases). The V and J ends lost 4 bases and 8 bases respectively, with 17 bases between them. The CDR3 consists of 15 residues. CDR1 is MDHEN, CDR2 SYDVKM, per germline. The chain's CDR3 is CASSSPGMEGEKLFF. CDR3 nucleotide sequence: TGTGCCAGCAGTTCCCCAGGGATGGAGGGAGAAAAACTGTTTTTT.

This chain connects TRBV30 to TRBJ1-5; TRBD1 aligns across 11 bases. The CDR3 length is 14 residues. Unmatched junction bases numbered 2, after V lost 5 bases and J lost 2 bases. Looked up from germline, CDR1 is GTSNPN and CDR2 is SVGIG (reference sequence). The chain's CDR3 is CAWGGQGGNQPQHF. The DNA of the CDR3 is TGTGCCTGGGGGGGACAGGGGGGCAATCAGCCCCAGCATTTT.

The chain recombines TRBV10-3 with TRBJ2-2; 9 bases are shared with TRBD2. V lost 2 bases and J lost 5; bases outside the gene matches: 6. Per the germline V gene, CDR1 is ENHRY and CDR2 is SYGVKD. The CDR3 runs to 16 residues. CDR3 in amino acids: CAISERVAGGTGELFF. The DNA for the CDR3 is TGTGCCATCAGTGAGAGGGTGGCGGGGGGGACCGGGGAGCTGTTTTTT.

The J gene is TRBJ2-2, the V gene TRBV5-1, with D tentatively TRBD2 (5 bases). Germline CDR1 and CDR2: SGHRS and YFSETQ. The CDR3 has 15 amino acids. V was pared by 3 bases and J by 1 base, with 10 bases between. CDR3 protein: CASSSPTKNTGELFF. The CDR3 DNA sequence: TGCGCCAGCAGCTCCCCGACTAAGAACACCGGGGAGCTGTTTTTT. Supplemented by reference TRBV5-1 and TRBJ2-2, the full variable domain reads KAGVTQTPRYLIKTRGQQVTLSCSPISGHRSVSWYQQTPGQGLQFLFEYFSETQRNKGNFPGRFSGRQFSNSRSEMNVSTLELGDSALYLCASSSPTKNTGELFFGEGSRLTVL.

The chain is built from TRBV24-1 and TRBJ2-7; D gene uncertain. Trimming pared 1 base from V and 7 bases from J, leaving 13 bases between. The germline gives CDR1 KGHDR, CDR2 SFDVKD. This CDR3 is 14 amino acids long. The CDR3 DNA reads TGTGCCACCAGTGATTTTAATAGCCCTTTTGAGCAGTACTTC. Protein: CATSDFNSPFEQYF.

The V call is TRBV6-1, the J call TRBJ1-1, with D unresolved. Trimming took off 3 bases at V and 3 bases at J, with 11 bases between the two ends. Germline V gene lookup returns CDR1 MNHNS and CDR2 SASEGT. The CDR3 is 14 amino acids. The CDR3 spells CASSDTGVDTEAFF. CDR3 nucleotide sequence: TGTGCCAGCAGTGACACCGGGGTGGACACTGAAGCTTTCTTT.

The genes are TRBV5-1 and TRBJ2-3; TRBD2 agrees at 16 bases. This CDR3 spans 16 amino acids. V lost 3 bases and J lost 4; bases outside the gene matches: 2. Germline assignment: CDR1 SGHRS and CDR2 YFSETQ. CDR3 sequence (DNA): TGCGCCAGCAGCTCGGGACTAGCGGGAGGGTCAGATACGCAGTATTTT. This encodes CASSSGLAGGSDTQYF.